A selection of T cell receptor beta chains follows, all from one sample in a study of T cell responses to AZD1222 COVID-19 vaccine. Method: immunoSEQ multiplex PCR; TCRdb's copy keeps in-frame clones and lacks some. The repertoire holds approximately 160,000 clones, around 90% seen once, with about 5% in the top ten. Here the sequenced sample was peripheral blood, taken on day 0 of AZD1222 vaccination. These receptors came from an adult in good health. The CDR3 runs from the conserved cysteine through the conserved F or W. D genes are given only for firm matches. Rows give clone size only sometimes, using once, few, many, or a class for an expanded clone.

V gene	D gene	clone size	J gene	CDR3 length	CDR3 DNA	CDR3 protein
TRBV28	-	-	TRBJ1-2	12	TGTGCCAGCCATCGGGAAAACTATGGCTACACCTTC	CASHRENYGYTF
TRBV7-2	-	-	TRBJ2-2	16	TGTGCCAGCAGCTCCCGTCTAAACTCGAACACCGGGGAGCTGTTTTTT	CASSSRLNSNTGELFF
TRBV18	TRBD2	once	TRBJ2-5	13	TGTGCCAGCTCCCCGGGAGGAAAAGAGACCCAGTACTTC	CASSPGGKETQYF
TRBV28	TRBD1	-	TRBJ1-2	15	TGTGCCAGCAGTCTTCGGGACAGCCTTAACTATGGCTACACCTTC	CASSLRDSLNYGYTF
TRBV27	TRBD1	-	TRBJ2-3	15	TGTGCCAGCAGCCCCGGGACAGACTTCACAGATACGCAGTATTTT	CASSPGTDFTDTQYF
TRBV6-5	TRBD1	once	TRBJ1-2	14	TGTGCCAGCAGTTTCCGGACAGGCTCGGATGGCTACACCTTC	CASSFRTGSDGYTF
TRBV7-2	-	-	TRBJ1-1	14	TGTGCCAGCGCCTGGACAGCCATGAACACTGAAGCTTTCTTT	CASAWTAMNTEAFF
TRBV27	-	-	TRBJ2-7	15	TGTGCCAGCAGTTTATCCCAGACACTAAGCTACGAGCAGTACTTC	CASSLSQTLSYEQYF
TRBV9	-	once	TRBJ1-6	14	TGTGCCAGCAGCGTAGGAGGGGATAATTCACCCCTCCACTTT	CASSVGGDNSPLHF
TRBV12-3/TRBV12-4	-	-	TRBJ2-7	11	TGTGCCAGCCGGGGGACCTACGAGCAGTACTTC	CASRGTYEQYF
TRBV4-1	-	-	TRBJ1-1	14	TGCGCCAGCAGCCAAGAGGGAATGAACACTGAAGCTTTCTTT	CASSQEGMNTEAFF
TRBV21-1	-	-	TRBJ2-7	18	TGTGCCAGCAGCAATGTGACTAGCGGGAAACTTCATTCCTACGAGCAGTACTTC	CASSNVTSGKLHSYEQYF
TRBV11-1	TRBD1	-	TRBJ1-6	16	TGTGCCAGCAGCGACCTCGGACAGGGGCTCAATTCACCCCTCCACTTT	CASSDLGQGLNSPLHF
TRBV5-1	-	-	TRBJ1-3	13	TGCGCCAGCAGCAGTTACTCTGGAAACACCATATATTTT	CASSSYSGNTIYF
TRBV28	TRBD2	-	TRBJ2-1	17	TGTGCCAGCAGTTCCAATCAGGTAGCGGGATTGATGGATGAGCAGTTCTTC	CASSSNQVAGLMDEQFF
TRBV28	-	once	TRBJ2-5	15	TGTGCCAGCGGGATTGGAGGTCGTCTTCAAGAGACCCAGTACTTC	CASGIGGRLQETQYF
TRBV19	-	-	TRBJ1-1	14	TGTGCCAGTAGTATAGGGGGAGGGAGGGCCGAAGCTTTCTTT	CASSIGGGRAEAFF
TRBV24-1	-	-	TRBJ2-3	14	TGTGCCACCAGTGACCCCGGGACATCAGATACGCAGTATTTT	CATSDPGTSDTQYF
TRBV10-3	-	few	TRBJ2-1	15	TGTGCCATCAGCGGGACTCTCACCTCCTACAATGAGCAGTTCTTC	CAISGTLTSYNEQFF
TRBV2	-	-	TRBJ1-2	13	TGTGCCAGCTTCGCCGGGGGTGAACTCGGCTACACCTTC	CASFAGGELGYTF
TRBV2	-	-	TRBJ1-2	14	TGTGCCAGCAGTGAATCAGGGCGAAACTATGGCTACACCTTC	CASSESGRNYGYTF
TRBV18	TRBD1	-	TRBJ1-1	16	TGTGCCAGCTCACCAAACCCGACAGGGGCCAACACTGAAGCTTTCTTT	CASSPNPTGANTEAFF
TRBV18	-	once	TRBJ1-6	13	TGTGCCAGCTCCCCAGGGGTGGATTCACCCCTCCACTTT	CASSPGVDSPLHF
TRBV19	-	-	TRBJ1-3	14	TGTGCCAGTAGTCGACAGAATACGGGAAACACCATATATTTT	CASSRQNTGNTIYF
TRBV7-9	-	-	TRBJ2-1	16	TGTGCCAGCAGCCCCCAAGGCCTCCACTCCTACAATGAGCAGTTCTTC	CASSPQGLHSYNEQFF
TRBV4-3	-	-	TRBJ2-6	15	TGCGCCAGCAGCCAGGCCCTCTCTGGGGCCAACGTCCTGACTTTC	CASSQALSGANVLTF
TRBV4-3	TRBD2	-	TRBJ2-3	16	TGCGCCTCCAATGCGGGAGTCTGGGCGCGTCCAGATACGCAGTATTTT	CASNAGVWARPDTQYF
TRBV7-2	-	-	TRBJ1-3	12	TGTGCCAGCAGCCTTACAGGAAACACCATATATTTT	CASSLTGNTIYF
TRBV10-1	TRBD2	-	TRBJ2-1	14	TGCGCCAGCAGGGTTAGCGGGAGGTACAATGAGCAGTTCTTC	CASRVSGRYNEQFF
TRBV2	TRBD2	-	TRBJ2-1	19	TGTGCCAGCAGTGCAAGGACTCGTCTAGCGGGAGCTCCGTTCCCTGAGCAGTTCTTC	CASSARTRLAGAPFPEQFF
TRBV5-6	-	-	TRBJ2-4	14	TGTGCCAGCAGCTTGATTTCAGGCAAAAACATTCAGTACTTC	CASSLISGKNIQYF
TRBV19	TRBD2	-	TRBJ2-1	14	TGTGCCAGTAGTATTAGCGGGAGGGTCAATGAGCAGTTCTTC	CASSISGRVNEQFF
TRBV28	-	-	TRBJ2-1	17	TGTGCCAGCAGTTCCCTGGACAGGGCGGGGGTAGACAATGAGCAGTTCTTC	CASSSLDRAGVDNEQFF
TRBV4-1	-	-	TRBJ2-7	14	TGCGCCAGCAGCCAAGTTACAGGTTTGTACGAGCAGTACTTC	CASSQVTGLYEQYF
TRBV7-9	TRBD1	-	TRBJ1-2	13	TGTGCCAGCAGGTCCGGGACAGCTTATGGCTACACCTTC	CASRSGTAYGYTF
TRBV19	-	-	TRBJ2-2	13	TGTGCCAGTAACCCCAATCCTAGCGGGGAGCTGTTTTTT	CASNPNPSGELFF
TRBV9	TRBD2	-	TRBJ2-1	18	TGTGCCAGCAGCGGTAGACCCCCTAGAAGCGGGATATACAATGAGCAGTTCTTC	CASSGRPPRSGIYNEQFF
TRBV7-8	-	-	TRBJ2-1	15	TGTGCCAGCAGCTTAGGTTGGGGGCGCAGGTATGAGCAGTTCTTC	CASSLGWGRRYEQFF
TRBV5-4	-	once	TRBJ2-7	16	TGTGCCAGCAGCTTGGGTGTCGGGATGGTTTCCTACGAGCAGTACTTC	CASSLGVGMVSYEQYF
TRBV6-6	-	-	TRBJ2-5	14	TGTGCCAGCAGTTCAGGGGTGGGACAAGAGACCCAGTACTTC	CASSSGVGQETQYF
TRBV7-8	TRBD1	-	TRBJ1-4	15	TGTGCCAGCAGCTTAAAGGACAGGGGCCGGGAAAAACTGTTTTTT	CASSLKDRGREKLFF
TRBV30	-	-	TRBJ1-5	14	TGTGCCTGGAGCCTTGGGACCGGGAATCAGCCCCAGCATTTT	CAWSLGTGNQPQHF
TRBV28	-	-	TRBJ1-2	14	TGTGCCAGCAGTTATGGGGGGGCTAACTATGGCTACACCTTC	CASSYGGANYGYTF
TRBV6-2/TRBV6-3	TRBD1	-	TRBJ2-1	14	TGTGCCAGCAGCCGCGTGACAGGGGGTGACGAGCAGTTCTTC	CASSRVTGGDEQFF
TRBV11-2	-	-	TRBJ2-7	12	TGTGCCAGCAGCTTGACGGGTAACGAGCAGTACTTC	CASSLTGNEQYF
TRBV25-1	TRBD1	-	TRBJ2-5	15	TGTGCCAGCAGTGCGCCGACAGGGGTCGGGGAGACCCAGTACTTC	CASSAPTGVGETQYF
TRBV6-5	-	-	TRBJ1-4	15	TGTGCCAGCATGTCTCCCTCCAGGCCCCATGAAAAACTGTTTTTT	CASMSPSRPHEKLFF
TRBV28	-	-	TRBJ2-7	15	TGTGCCAGCAGTTTAGACGGGACCCCGACCTACGAGCAGTACTTC	CASSLDGTPTYEQYF
TRBV6-5	TRBD1	-	TRBJ2-7	14	TGTGCCAGCAGTAAGTCGGACAGGCGGATCGAGCAGTACTTC	CASSKSDRRIEQYF
TRBV19	-	once	TRBJ1-5	13	TGTGCCAGTAAACAGGTAGATAATCAGCCCCAGCATTTT	CASKQVDNQPQHF